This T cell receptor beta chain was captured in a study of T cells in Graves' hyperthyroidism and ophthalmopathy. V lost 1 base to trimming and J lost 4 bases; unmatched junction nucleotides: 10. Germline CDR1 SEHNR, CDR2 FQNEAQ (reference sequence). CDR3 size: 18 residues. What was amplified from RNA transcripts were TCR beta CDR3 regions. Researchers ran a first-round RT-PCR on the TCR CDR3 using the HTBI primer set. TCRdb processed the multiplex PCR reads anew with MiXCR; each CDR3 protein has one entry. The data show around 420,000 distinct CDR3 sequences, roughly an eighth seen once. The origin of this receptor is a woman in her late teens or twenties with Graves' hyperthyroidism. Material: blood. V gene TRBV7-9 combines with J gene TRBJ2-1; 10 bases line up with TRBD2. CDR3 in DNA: TGTGCCAGCAGCTTAGTTGGACTAGCGGTTCTCCTATACAATGAGCAGTTCTTC. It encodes CASSLVGLAVLLYNEQFF.